This entry lists 5 T cell receptor beta chains sequenced from one sample in a study of cytomegalovirus exposure and HLA in healthy donors. Measured with immunoSEQ multiplex PCR; TCRdb has only the in-frame clones, and not every one. The sample has fewer than 150,000 clones, 86% seen once. What was sequenced was PBMCs. These receptors originate from a man aged 18 to 29 in good health and CMV-seronegative.

CDR3 bases: TGTGCCAGCTCACCAGACAGGGCCCTAAGGACTGAAGCTTTCTTT. Residues: CASSPDRALRTEAFF. The V gene is TRBV18, the J gene TRBJ1-1; 7 bases fit TRBD1. The junction had 8 bases not matched to a gene; V was cut back by 2 bases and J by 5 bases. In germline, CDR1 is KGHSH, CDR2 LQKENI. CDR3 length: 15 residues.

The chain links TRBV6-5 to TRBJ1-5, with D possibly being TRBD1 (5 bases). The CDR3 consists of 15 residues. Germline V gene lookup returns CDR1 MNHEY and CDR2 SVGAGI. The V and J ends lost 2 bases and 3 bases respectively, with 11 bases between them. The CDR3 DNA is TGTGCCAGCAGTTACGCCAGGGCGATCAATCAGCCCCAGCATTTT. It encodes CASSYARAINQPQHF.

The rearrangement joins TRBV19 to TRBJ1-2; D is perhaps TRBD1 (5 bases). V lost 7 bases, J lost 3 bases, and 12 bases lay in between. Germline V gene data show CDR1 as LNHDA and CDR2 as SQIVND (reference sequence). This CDR3 is 13 amino acids long. The CDR3 DNA reads as TGTGCCAGTACCCCGGGGGGGTACTATGGCTACACCTTC. Translating gives CASTPGGYYGYTF. Full variable domain (missing parts from reference TRBV19 and TRBJ1-2): DGGITQSPKYLFRKEGQNVTLSCEQNLNHDAMYWYRQDPGQGLRLIYYSQIVNDFQKGDIAEGYSVSREKKESFPLTVTSAQKNPTAFYLCASTPGGYYGYTFGSGTRLTVV.

This sequence joins TRBV7-9 and TRBJ1-5; D is ambiguous. This CDR3 has 13 residues. Germline CDR1 is SEHNR and CDR2 is FQNEAQ (reference sequence). The V end lost 5 bases, the J end lost 4 bases, and 9 bases lay between the germline ends. The CDR3 DNA sequence: TGTGCCAGCAGCGAGATCGATAATCAGCCCCAGCATTTT. This translates into CASSEIDNQPQHF.

V gene TRBV6-1 combines with J gene TRBJ1-1; D is undetermined. V lost 2 bases and J lost 7, with 5 bases in between. CDR3 length equals 11 residues. Looked up from germline, CDR1 is MNHNS and CDR2 is SASEGT. The CDR3 here is CASSESGEAFF. The CDR3 coding sequence is TGTGCCAGCAGTGAATCGGGTGAAGCTTTCTTT.